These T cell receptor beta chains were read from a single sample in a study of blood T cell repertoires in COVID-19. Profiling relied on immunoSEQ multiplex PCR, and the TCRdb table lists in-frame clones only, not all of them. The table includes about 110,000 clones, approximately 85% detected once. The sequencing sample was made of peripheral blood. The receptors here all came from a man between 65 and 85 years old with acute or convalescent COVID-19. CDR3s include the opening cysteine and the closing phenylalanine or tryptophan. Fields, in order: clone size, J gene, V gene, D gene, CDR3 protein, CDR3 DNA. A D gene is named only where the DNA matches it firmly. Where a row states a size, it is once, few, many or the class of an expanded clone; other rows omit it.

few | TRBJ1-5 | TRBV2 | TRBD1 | CASRGTGHQPQHF | TGTGCCAGCAGGGGGACAGGGCATCAGCCCCAGCATTTT
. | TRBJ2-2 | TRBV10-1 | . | CATLPDSENTGELFF | TGCGCCACCCTCCCGGACAGCGAGAACACCGGGGAGCTGTTTTTT
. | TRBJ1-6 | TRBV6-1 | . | CASSEAFAGAYNSPLHF | TGTGCCAGCAGTGAAGCGTTCGCAGGGGCCTATAATTCACCCCTCCACTTT
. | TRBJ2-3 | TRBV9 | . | CASSVASLPGDTQYF | TGTGCCAGCAGCGTAGCCAGTCTACCGGGGGATACGCAGTATTTT
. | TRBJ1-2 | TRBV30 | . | CAWSVLGEAYGYTF | TGTGCCTGGAGTGTACTTGGCGAGGCGTATGGCTACACCTTC
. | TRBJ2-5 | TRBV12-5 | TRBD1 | CASGLVLGQAKEETQYF | TGTGCTAGTGGTTTGGTATTGGGACAGGCGAAAGAAGAGACCCAGTACTTC
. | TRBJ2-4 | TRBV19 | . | CASSIDLAWTNYKNIQYF | TGTGCCAGTAGTATAGATCTAGCTTGGACGAACTACAAAAACATTCAGTACTTC
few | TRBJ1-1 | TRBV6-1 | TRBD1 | CASSEGQGNTEAFF | TGTGCCAGCAGTGAGGGACAGGGTAACACTGAAGCTTTCTTT
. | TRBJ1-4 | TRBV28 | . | CASSSQGATNEKLFF | TGTGCCAGCAGCTCACAGGGAGCAACTAATGAAAAACTGTTTTTT
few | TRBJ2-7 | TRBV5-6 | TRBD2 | CASSSVLAGSPYEQYF | TGTGCCAGCAGCTCGGTCCTAGCGGGATCCCCCTACGAGCAGTACTTC
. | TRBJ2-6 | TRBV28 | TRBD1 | CASSRGQGAGGANVLTF | TGTGCCAGCAGCCGGGGACAGGGGGCTGGTGGGGCCAACGTCCTGACTTTC
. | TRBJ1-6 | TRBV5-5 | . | CASSPEQGYNSPLHF | TGTGCCAGCAGCCCAGAACAGGGCTATAATTCACCCCTCCACTTT
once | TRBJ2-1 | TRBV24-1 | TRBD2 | CATTPGGFSYNEQFF | TGTGCCACCACTCCGGGGGGTTTCTCCTACAATGAGCAGTTCTTC
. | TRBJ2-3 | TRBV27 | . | CASSLSLLARASTDTQYF | TGTGCCAGCAGTTTATCGCTATTGGCCAGGGCAAGCACAGATACGCAGTATTTT
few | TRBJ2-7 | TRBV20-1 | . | CSASSRVLYEQYF | TGCAGTGCTAGTTCACGGGTCCTCTACGAGCAGTACTTC
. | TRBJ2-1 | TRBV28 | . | CASSLFSASATPFF | TGTGCCAGCAGTTTATTTTCCGCTTCTGCTACTCCTTTCTTC
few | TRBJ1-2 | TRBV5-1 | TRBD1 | CASSSSGQAPYGYTF | TGCGCCAGCAGCTCGTCGGGACAGGCGCCCTATGGCTACACCTTC
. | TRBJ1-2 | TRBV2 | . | CASSQGRGYTF | TGTGCCAGCAGTCAGGGGCGCGGCTACACCTTC
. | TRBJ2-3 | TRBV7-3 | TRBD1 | CASSLQGQSTDTQYF | TGTGCCAGCAGCTTACAGGGACAGAGTACAGATACGCAGTATTTT
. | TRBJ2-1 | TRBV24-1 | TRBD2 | CATSDIAGGYNEQFF | TGTGCCACCAGTGATATCGCGGGGGGCTACAATGAGCAGTTCTTC
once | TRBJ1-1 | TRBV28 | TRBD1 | CASSPGQKNTEAFF | TGTGCCAGCAGTCCGGGACAGAAAAACACTGAAGCTTTCTTT
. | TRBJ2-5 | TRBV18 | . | CASSPVNQETQYF | TGTGCCAGCTCACCAGTTAACCAAGAGACCCAGTACTTC
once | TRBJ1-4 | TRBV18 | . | CASSPDRANEKLFF | TGTGCCAGCTCACCGGACAGAGCAAATGAAAAACTGTTTTTT
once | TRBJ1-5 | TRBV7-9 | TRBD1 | CASSLGVTGNQPQHF | TGTGCCAGCAGCTTAGGTGTGACAGGGAATCAGCCCCAGCATTTT
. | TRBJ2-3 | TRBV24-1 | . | CATSVHMAGLTDTQYF | TGTGCCACCAGTGTGCATATGGCAGGGTTGACAGATACGCAGTATTTT
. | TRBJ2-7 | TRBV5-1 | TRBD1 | CASSPGQGGVYEQYF | TGCGCCAGCAGCCCCGGACAGGGAGGTGTCTACGAGCAGTACTTC
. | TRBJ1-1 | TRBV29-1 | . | CSLRTARNTEAFF | TGCAGCCTCAGGACAGCGAGAAACACTGAAGCTTTCTTT
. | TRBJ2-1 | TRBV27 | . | CASYFRGWSNEQFF | TGTGCCAGCTATTTCCGGGGGTGGTCGAATGAGCAGTTCTTC
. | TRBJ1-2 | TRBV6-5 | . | CASSYGQIYGYTF | TGTGCCAGCAGTTACGGGCAGATCTATGGCTACACCTTC
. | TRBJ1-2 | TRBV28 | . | CASSSVGYTF | TGTGCCAGCAGCTCAGTTGGCTACACCTTC
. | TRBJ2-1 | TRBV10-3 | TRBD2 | CAISEGLAAGNEQFF | TGTGCCATCAGTGAAGGACTAGCAGCGGGGAATGAGCAGTTCTTC
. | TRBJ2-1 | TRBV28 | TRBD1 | CASSFMDRGHEQFF | TGTGCCAGCAGTTTCATGGACAGGGGCCATGAGCAGTTCTTC
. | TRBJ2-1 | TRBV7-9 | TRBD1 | CASSLAKGQGNEQFF | TGTGCCAGCAGCTTAGCCAAGGGACAGGGCAATGAGCAGTTCTTC
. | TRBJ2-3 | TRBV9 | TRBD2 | CASSASSGRTDTQYF | TGTGCCAGCAGCGCCTCTAGCGGGAGGACAGATACGCAGTATTTT
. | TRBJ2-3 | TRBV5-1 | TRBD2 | CASSDLAGISTDTQYF | TGCGCCAGCAGCGATCTAGCGGGAATTAGCACAGATACGCAGTATTTT
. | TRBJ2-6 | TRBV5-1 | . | CASSLAPGTGANVLTF | TGCGCCAGCAGCTTGGCCCCAGGGACTGGGGCCAACGTCCTGACTTTC